The 25 T cell receptor beta chains presented below share a single source sample, sequenced in a study of blood T cell repertoires in COVID-19 (dated by TCRdb to between 2020 and 2021). The library relied on the immunoSEQ multiplex PCR assay. Entries here come from immuneACCESS through TCRdb and include only in-frame sequences with V and J called. Some clones fail to appear in such tables; in the studies checked, an unresolved V gene covers under half of the shortfall, and the cause of the remainder is unknown. For this sample there are 400,000 to 550,000 clones; about 89% appear just once. Of the sample, 4.3% is held by the ten largest clones. Sequencing was performed on peripheral blood. These receptors were taken from a young woman with acute or convalescent COVID-19.

This chain joins TRBV30 and TRBJ1-2; 12 bases map to TRBD1. J gave up 3 bases and V 0 bases, and 5 bases lay outside the gene matches. The germline gives CDR1 GTSNPN, CDR2 SVGIG (reference sequence). The length of the CDR3 is 16 residues. DNA of the CDR3: TGTGCCTGGAGTGTGGGACAGGGGGCTATTCACTATGGCTACACCTTC. Protein sequence: CAWSVGQGAIHYGYTF.

The chain has TRBV10-2 and TRBJ2-3; D possibly corresponds to TRBD1 (6 bases). There are 15 residues in the CDR3. CDR1 and CDR2 (germline): WSHSY, SAAADI. Trimming left V 2 bases short and J 1 base short, with 10 bases between. This CDR3 is CASSEMGAGTDTQYF. The CDR3 DNA sequence: TGCGCCAGCAGTGAGATGGGGGCTGGCACAGATACGCAGTATTTT.

V gene TRBV7-3 combines with J gene TRBJ1-1; possibly TRBD1 for D (5 bases). CDR3 size: 13 residues. CDR1 SGHTA and CDR2 FQGTGA come from the germline V gene. Trimming took off 2 bases at V and 4 bases at J, with 8 bases between the two ends. The CDR3 protein is CASSLAGFTEAFF. Written as DNA, the CDR3 is TGTGCCAGCAGCTTAGCAGGGTTCACTGAAGCTTTCTTT.

CDR3 amino acids: CASSYTDRGRNQPQHF. The CDR3 DNA reads TGTGCCAGCAGTTACACCGACAGGGGGCGCAATCAGCCCCAGCATTTT. The chain carries TRBV6-5 and TRBJ1-5; TRBD1 matches 10 bases. The ends lost 2 bases at V and 2 bases at J; junction bases unmatched: 3. From germline, CDR1 is MNHEY and CDR2 SVGAGI. The length of the CDR3 is 16 residues.

This chain joins TRBV29-1 and TRBJ2-4; unclear D gene. CDR1 is SQVTM and CDR2 is ANQGSEA in the germline V gene. Trimming removed 6 bases from V and 0 bases from J, with 12 bases in between. CDR3 length: 14 residues. The CDR3 sequence: CSVLDQLAKNIQYF. CDR3 sequence (DNA): TGCAGCGTGCTTGATCAGTTAGCCAAAAACATTCAGTACTTC.

V usage is TRBV3-1 (or the pseudogene TRBV3-2) and J usage is TRBJ2-3, with TRBD1 identical over 8 bases. The V and J ends lost 1 base and 5 bases, in that order; junction bases with no gene match: 2. Germline loops: CDR1 LGHDT, CDR2 YNNKEL (reference sequence). The CDR3 totals 14 residues. CDR3 region: CASSQVTGGDTQYF. CDR3 DNA sequence: TGTGCCAGCAGCCAAGTAACAGGGGGAGATACGCAGTATTTT.

This clone was found a few times. The genes are TRBV5-1 and TRBJ2-7; D ambiguous. From germline, CDR1 is SGHRS and CDR2 YFSETQ. Trimming pared 7 bases from V and 4 bases from J, leaving 15 bases between. This CDR3 contains 13 residues. The chain's CDR3 is CASYQKQKYEQYF. CDR3 sequence (DNA): TGCGCCAGCTATCAGAAACAAAAATACGAGCAGTACTTC. The full variable domain, completed using reference TRBV5-1 and TRBJ2-7, is KAGVTQTPRYLIKTRGQQVTLSCSPISGHRSVSWYQQTPGQGLQFLFEYFSETQRNKGNFPGRFSGRQFSNSRSEMNVSTLELGDSALYLCASYQKQKYEQYFGPGTRLTVT.

In this sample, this clone turned up once. The chain recombines TRBV27 with TRBJ2-2; D might be TRBD2 (6 bases). The CDR3 has 15 amino acids. Per the germline V gene, CDR1 is MNHEY and CDR2 is SMNVEV (reference sequence). The V and J ends lost 3 bases and 4 bases respectively, with 12 bases between them. The DNA of the CDR3 is TGTGCCAGCAGTTTCGGGGGTGGTACCACCGGGGAGCTGTTTTTT. It translates to CASSFGGGTTGELFF.

V is TRBV27 and J is TRBJ2-6, with D perhaps matching TRBD1 (5 bases). From germline, CDR1 is MNHEY and CDR2 SMNVEV (reference sequence). V was pared by 3 bases and J by 0 bases, with 18 bases between. The CDR3 sequence is 19 residues long. CDR3 residues: CASSFALGAAYSGANVLTF. CDR3 DNA: TGTGCCAGCAGTTTCGCCCTTGGGGCCGCTTACTCTGGGGCCAACGTCCTGACTTTC.

The V and J genes are TRBV10-3 and TRBJ1-2, with 10 bases lining up with TRBD1. This CDR3 comprises 16 residues. The V segment lost 3 bases and the J segment 2 bases; nucleotides outside the gene matches: 6. Germline assignment: CDR1 ENHRY and CDR2 SYGVKD. CDR3 DNA: TGTGCCATCAGTGATATTGCGGACAGGGGGAACTATGGCTACACCTTC. It yields the protein CAISDIADRGNYGYTF.

J is TRBJ1-5 and V is TRBV19; possibly TRBD1 for D (5 bases). V was trimmed by 4 bases and J by 7 bases, leaving 14 bases between them. Germline-derived CDR1 and CDR2 are LNHDA and SQIVND (reference sequence). This CDR3 contains 14 residues. CDR3 DNA sequence: TGTGCCAGTAGTACCCAGGGTTTTGGGCAGCCCCAGCATTTT. It encodes CASSTQGFGQPQHF.

J is TRBJ2-3 and V is TRBV20-1; D may be TRBD1 (6 bases). The CDR3 runs to 13 residues. Trimming shortened V by 3 bases and J by 2 bases, and 9 bases separated the two germline ends. From germline, CDR1 is DFQATT and CDR2 SNEGSKA (reference sequence). CDR3 residues: CSASGGSTDTQYF. The CDR3 DNA sequence: TGCAGTGCTAGTGGGGGCTCCACAGATACGCAGTATTTT.

The V and J genes are TRBV9 and TRBJ2-1; possible D gene TRBD2, 6 bases. Trimming pared 1 base from V and 4 bases from J, leaving 24 bases between. CDR1 and CDR2 from the germline V gene are SGDLS and YYNGEE. The CDR3 has 19 residues. The DNA for the CDR3 is TGTGCCAGCAGCGTACGCGGTGGGAGGACGGACCCAGAGTACAATGAGCAGTTCTTC. It encodes CASSVRGGRTDPEYNEQFF.

This clone was detected only once. The CDR3 here is CASSGSLRQGNQPQHF. The DNA for the CDR3 is TGTGCCAGCAGTGGGTCCCTTCGACAAGGCAATCAGCCCCAGCATTTT. The chain is built from TRBV2 and TRBJ1-5; D gene unclear. V was pared by 4 bases and J by 2 bases, with 15 bases between. The germline V gene encodes CDR1 SNHLY and CDR2 FYNNEI. There are 16 residues in the CDR3.

The V and J genes are TRBV5-1 and TRBJ2-5, with no clear D. Germline loops: CDR1 SGHRS, CDR2 YFSETQ. Trimming left V 0 bases short and J 1 base short, with 7 bases between. This CDR3 region has 14 residues. This CDR3 is CASSLGVSQETQYF. The CDR3 coding sequence is TGCGCCAGCAGCTTGGGTGTGAGCCAAGAGACCCAGTACTTC.

V gene TRBV7-9 combines with J gene TRBJ2-5; tentatively, D is TRBD2 (6 bases). V lost 5 bases and J lost 2, with 18 bases in between. Germline CDR1 and CDR2: SEHNR and FQNEAQ (reference sequence). The length of the CDR3 is 16 residues. The chain's CDR3 is CASSQGLGKLQETQYF. In DNA, the CDR3 is TGTGCCAGCAGCCAGGGACTGGGGAAGCTTCAAGAGACCCAGTACTTC.

The chain employs TRBV5-1 and TRBJ1-4; no clear D. Per germline, CDR1 SGHRS and CDR2 YFSETQ. The CDR3 extends over 15 amino acids. V shed 4 bases and J shed 7 bases, with 17 bases lying between them. CDR3 loop: CASSQQAGGSEKLFF. CDR3 sequence (DNA): TGCGCCAGCAGCCAGCAGGCGGGTGGTTCTGAAAAACTGTTTTTT.

The chain recombines TRBV6-5 with TRBJ1-6; D is unclear. V lost 4 bases to trimming and J lost 7 bases, with 5 bases between them. CDR3 length: 12 amino acids. Germline-derived CDR1 and CDR2 are MNHEY and SVGAGI. The CDR3 region is CASSLRNSPLHF. The CDR3 coding sequence is TGTGCCAGCAGTTTGAGGAATTCACCCCTCCACTTT.

The V call is TRBV5-1, the J call TRBJ2-5, with TRBD1 identical over 7 bases. The CDR3 has 15 amino acids. Germline V lookup: CDR1 SGHRS, CDR2 YFSETQ. The ends lost 3 bases at V and 2 bases at J; junction bases unmatched: 7. The CDR3 bases are TGCGCCAGCAGCTCCCCACAGGGGACACAAGAGACCCAGTACTTC. It encodes CASSSPQGTQETQYF.

V gene TRBV18 combines with J gene TRBJ1-4; D is undetermined. The germline V gene has CDR1 KGHSH and CDR2 LQKENI. The CDR3 has 13 amino acids. V was clipped by 2 bases and J by 12 bases, with 13 bases between them. CDR3 amino acids: CASSPSAGQELFF. CDR3 DNA: TGTGCCAGCTCACCATCCGCGGGTCAAGAACTGTTTTTT.

As concerns this clone: One end of the junction fails to match germline, which may point to a read error. The chain's CDR3 is CASREVNEAFF. CDR3 bases: TGTGCCAGCAGGGAAGTCAATGAAGCTTTCTTT. The rearrangement uses TRBV2 and TRBJ1-1; D gene uncertain. The CDR3 sequence is 11 residues long. Germline assignment: CDR1 SNHLY and CDR2 FYNNEI.

The V gene is TRBV4-2, the J gene TRBJ2-3; 7 nucleotides line up with TRBD1. The CDR3 extends over 13 amino acids. Trimming cost V 2 bases and J 5 bases; bases outside gene matches: 1. Germline V gives CDR1 LGHNA, CDR2 YNFKEQ. For the CDR3, the DNA is TGTGCCAGCAGCCAAACAGGGGTAGATACGCAGTATTTT. Translated, it gives CASSQTGVDTQYF.

This clone was seen once. The sample carries other DNA sequences with the same CDR3. This sequence joins TRBV5-1 and TRBJ1-1; the match to TRBD1 covers 7 bases. Trimming at V came to 4 bases and at J to 0 bases, leaving 3 bases not matched to a gene. This CDR3 contains 14 residues. Germline lookup yields CDR1 SGHRS and CDR2 YFSETQ. The CDR3 region is CASSLDRLNTEAFF. CDR3 nucleotides: TGCGCCAGCAGCCTGGACAGGTTGAACACTGAAGCTTTCTTT.

The V call is TRBV18, the J call TRBJ1-3; no reliable D call. The CDR3 sequence is 16 residues long. In germline, CDR1 is KGHSH, CDR2 LQKENI. Trimming took 1 base from V and 0 from J, leaving 10 bases between them. The CDR3 region has the DNA TGTGCCAGCTCACCACAGGAGGTCGTCTCTGGAAACACCATATATTTT. This codes for CASSPQEVVSGNTIYF.

The chain carries TRBV9 and TRBJ2-1, with 8 positions matching TRBD2. Germline V gene lookup returns CDR1 SGDLS and CDR2 YYNGEE. The junction had 6 bases not matched to a gene; V was cut back by 1 base and J by 3 bases. The CDR3 loop spans 16 amino acids. In nucleotides, the CDR3 is TGTGCCAGCAGCGTATACGGGGGGGCCAGCTACAATGAGCAGTTCTTC. Amino acids: CASSVYGGASYNEQFF.